In its sample, the clone carrying this TCR beta chain was seen many times. No antigen is known for it. TCRdb re-called the 5' RACE reads with MiXCR, one entry per CDR3 protein. The data show under 300,000 distinct CDR3 sequences, about 16% seen once. This entry comes from a study of T-cell memory formation after mild COVID-19. Study-wide findings and caveats: Clones that got smaller from day 15 to 85 had even CD4/CD8, while clones growing later tipped toward CD4+. Memory cells collected pre-infection included some clones that later responded, suggesting cross-reactive memory joined. SARS-CoV-2 specificity was not confirmed for second-wave clones peaking on day 37. Mainly CM and EM harbored the contracting CD4+ clones; mainly EMRA harbored the CD8+ ones.

In germline, CDR1 is SGHTA, CDR2 FQGNSA. V lost 5 bases, J lost 5 bases, and 10 bases lay in between. There are 12 residues in the CDR3. This receptor was taken from a man aged 18 to 30 who had mild COVID-19 (a few samples of this study predate the infection). Cell type and time point are not known. The gene calls are TRBV7-2 and TRBJ2-7; no firm D call. Sequencing was performed on PBMCs or a T cell subset sorted from them (not recorded which). The CDR3 reads CASSPQLHEQYF. In DNA, the CDR3 is TGTGCCAGCAGCCCCCAGTTGCACGAGCAGTACTTC.